This TCR beta chain was sequenced during a study of blood T cells in healthy people across ages. Whole-study results and caveats: The recorded TCR beta diversity per million T cells decreased in a roughly linear manner with age.

A few counts support this clonotype. Its antigen is currently unknown. Trimming took 6 bases from V and 8 from J, leaving 19 bases between them. This CDR3 comprises 15 residues. Germline CDR1 KGHDR, CDR2 SFDVKD. Combining a sample-barcoded 5' primer with a J-beta primer mix, a second PCR ran for roughly 7 to 11 cycles. Each cDNA molecule was tagged by a template-switch adaptor with 12 random nucleotides. No fewer than 3 million CDR3-containing paired-end reads came from each sample. TCRdb re-called the 5' RACE reads through MiXCR, storing one row per CDR3 protein. The data show about 280,000 distinct CDR3 sequences, with roughly a quarter seen just once and over 25% held by the top ten.

The chain recombines TRBV24-1 with TRBJ2-1, with a tentative D call TRBD2 (5 bases). The clonotype comes from a woman aged 70 to 79 in good health. Sequencing input: blood. The CDR3 DNA reads as TGTGCCACCAGTCCCACTAGGGCCCAAGGCCATGAGCAGTTCTTC. This sequence encodes CATSPTRAQGHEQFF.